This note documents a single TCR beta chain sequence. Per the original data handling: Amplifying reference gene primers gave estimates of nucleated cell counts. The table came from immunoSEQ multiplex PCR; TCRdb's copy has only in-frame clones and leaves some out. For V, J and clone size, that table is used; D and trimming come from the DNA. The sample has about 410,000 clones, around 91% seen once. The record originates from a study of blood T cell repertoires in COVID-19. The sequencing sample was made of PBMCs or T cells enriched from blood (not recorded which). The receptor was isolated from a man aged 18 to 29 who had recovered from COVID-19.

CDR3 amino acids: CASSLLTSPLYNEQFF. The CDR3 region has the DNA TGTGCCAGCAGTTTATTGACTAGTCCCCTATACAATGAGCAGTTCTTC. The V and J genes are TRBV27 and TRBJ2-1, with D perhaps matching TRBD2 (6 bases). V lost 1 base to trimming and J lost 4 bases, with 14 bases between them. This CDR3 contains 16 residues. The germline gives CDR1 MNHEY, CDR2 SMNVEV (reference sequence).